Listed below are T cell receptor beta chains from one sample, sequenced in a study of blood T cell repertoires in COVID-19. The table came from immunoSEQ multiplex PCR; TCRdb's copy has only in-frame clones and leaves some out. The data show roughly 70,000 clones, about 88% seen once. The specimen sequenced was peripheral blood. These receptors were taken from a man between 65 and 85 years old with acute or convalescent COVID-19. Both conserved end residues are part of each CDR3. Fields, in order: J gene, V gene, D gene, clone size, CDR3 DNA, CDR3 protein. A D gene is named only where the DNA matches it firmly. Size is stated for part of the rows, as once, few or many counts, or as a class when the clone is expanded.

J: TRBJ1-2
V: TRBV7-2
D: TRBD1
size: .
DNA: TGTGCCAGCAGCTCGACAGGGTTTGGCTACACCTTC
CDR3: CASSSTGFGYTF

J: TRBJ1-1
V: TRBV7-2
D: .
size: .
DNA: TGTGCCAGCAGCCCATTCGACAGCACTGAAGCTTTCTTT
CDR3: CASSPFDSTEAFF

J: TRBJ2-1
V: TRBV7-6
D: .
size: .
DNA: TGTGCCAGCAGCTTAGTGCTGGCTAGCTGGGAGCAGTTCTTC
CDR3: CASSLVLASWEQFF

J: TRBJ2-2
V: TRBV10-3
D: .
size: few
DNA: TGTGCCATCAGTGAGGGACTACTAGCGAACACCGGGGAGCTGTTTTTT
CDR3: CAISEGLLANTGELFF

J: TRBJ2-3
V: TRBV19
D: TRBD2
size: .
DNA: TGTGCCAGTAGTTTCCCCCCGGGGGGTACTAGCGGGGGTTCAGATACGCAGTATTTT
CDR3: CASSFPPGGTSGGSDTQYF

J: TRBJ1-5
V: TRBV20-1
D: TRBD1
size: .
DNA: TGCAGTGCTAGTGCCTTTGGGGTAGGCAGGGGGCGGGATAGCAATCAGCCCCAGCATTTT
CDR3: CSASAFGVGRGRDSNQPQHF

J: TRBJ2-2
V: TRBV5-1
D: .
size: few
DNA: TGCGCCAGCAGCTTTAATGGGGCGAGGACCGGGGAGCTGTTTTTT
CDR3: CASSFNGARTGELFF

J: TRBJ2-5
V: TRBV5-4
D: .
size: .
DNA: TGTGCCAGCAGCTCCAAAACGGTCCAAGAGACCCAGTACTTC
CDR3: CASSSKTVQETQYF

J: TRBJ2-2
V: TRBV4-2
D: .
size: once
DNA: TGTGCCAGCAGCAAAGCAGGCTCCTCGATAAACACCGGGGAGCTGTTTTTT
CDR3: CASSKAGSSINTGELFF

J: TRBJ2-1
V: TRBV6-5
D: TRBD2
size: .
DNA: TGTGCCAGCAGTTCGGGACTACCGCGATACAATGAGCAGTTCTTC
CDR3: CASSSGLPRYNEQFF

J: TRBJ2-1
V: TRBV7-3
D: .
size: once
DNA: TGTGCCAGCAGCTCTGGGACTGAGAATGAGCAGTTCTTC
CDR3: CASSSGTENEQFF

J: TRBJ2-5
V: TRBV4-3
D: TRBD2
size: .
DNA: TGCGCCAGCAGCCAAGATCCGGCTAGCGGGGGGCGGCAAGAGACCCAGTACTTC
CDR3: CASSQDPASGGRQETQYF

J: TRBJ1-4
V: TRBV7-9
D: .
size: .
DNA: TGTGCCAGCAGCCTCCGGGAGGGAAGGTCTAATGAAAAACTGTTTTTT
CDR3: CASSLREGRSNEKLFF

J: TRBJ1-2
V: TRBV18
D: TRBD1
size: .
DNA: TGTGCCAGCTCGTCGAGAACACAGGGGGCGGGGGATGGCTACACCTTC
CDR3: CASSSRTQGAGDGYTF

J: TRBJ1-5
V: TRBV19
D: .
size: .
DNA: TGTGCCAGTAGTATAGATGGGGGCAACAATCAGCCCCAGCATTTT
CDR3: CASSIDGGNNQPQHF

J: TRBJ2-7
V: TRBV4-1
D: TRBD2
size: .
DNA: TGCGCCAGCAGCCAAGGACTAGCGGGGTACGAGCAGTACTTC
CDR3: CASSQGLAGYEQYF

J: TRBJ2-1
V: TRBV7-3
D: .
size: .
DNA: TGTGCCAGCAGCTTAGCCGGACGGGGATCGTACAATGAGCAGTTCTTC
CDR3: CASSLAGRGSYNEQFF